This T cell receptor (beta chain) was retrieved from a study of early T cells in non-severe SARS-CoV-2 infection. About the research overall: Unpaired chains resulted from sequencing bulk RNA of unsorted whole blood.

Individual cDNA molecules were tagged with unique molecular identifiers. One entry per CDR3 protein results from TCRdb running MiXCR on the 5' RACE reads. The table records approximately 50,000 distinct CDR3 sequences, under 15% of them present only once. In its sample, this clonotype was seen a few times. The target antigen is unknown. With 2 bases removed from V and 10 bases from J, the gap between germline ends came to 15 bases. Germline V gene lookup returns CDR1 DFQATT and CDR2 SNEGSKA (reference sequence). The CDR3 is 13 residues long. Study results and caveats: There was a bias toward anti-spike CD8 responses in VDJdb matching, which missed private and CD4 specificities.

The sequence was obtained from an adult who was a healthcare worker with PCR-confirmed SARS-CoV-2 infection or an uninfected control (not recorded which). The chain couples TRBV20-1 to TRBJ2-1, with D possibly called TRBD1 or TRBD2 (6 bases each). Sample: whole blood. CDR3 in amino acids: CSARRGAKAEQFF. In nucleotides, the CDR3 is TGCAGTGCTAGAAGGGGGGCAAAAGCAGAGCAGTTCTTC.